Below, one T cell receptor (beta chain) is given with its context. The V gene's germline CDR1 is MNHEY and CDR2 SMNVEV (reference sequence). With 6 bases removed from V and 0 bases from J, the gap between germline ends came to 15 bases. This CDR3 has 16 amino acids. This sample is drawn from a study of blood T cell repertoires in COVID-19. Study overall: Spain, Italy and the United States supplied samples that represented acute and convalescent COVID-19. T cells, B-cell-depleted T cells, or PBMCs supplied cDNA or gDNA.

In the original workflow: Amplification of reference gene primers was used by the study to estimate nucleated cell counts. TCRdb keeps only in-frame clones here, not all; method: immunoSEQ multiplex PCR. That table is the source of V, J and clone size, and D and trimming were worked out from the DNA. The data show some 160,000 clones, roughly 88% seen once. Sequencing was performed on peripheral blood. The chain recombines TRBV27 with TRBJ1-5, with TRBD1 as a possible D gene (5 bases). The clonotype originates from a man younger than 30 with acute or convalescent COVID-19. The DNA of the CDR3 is TGTGCCAGCAGGGCTACCGGGGGGTATAGCAATCAGCCCCAGCATTTT. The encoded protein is CASRATGGYSNQPQHF.